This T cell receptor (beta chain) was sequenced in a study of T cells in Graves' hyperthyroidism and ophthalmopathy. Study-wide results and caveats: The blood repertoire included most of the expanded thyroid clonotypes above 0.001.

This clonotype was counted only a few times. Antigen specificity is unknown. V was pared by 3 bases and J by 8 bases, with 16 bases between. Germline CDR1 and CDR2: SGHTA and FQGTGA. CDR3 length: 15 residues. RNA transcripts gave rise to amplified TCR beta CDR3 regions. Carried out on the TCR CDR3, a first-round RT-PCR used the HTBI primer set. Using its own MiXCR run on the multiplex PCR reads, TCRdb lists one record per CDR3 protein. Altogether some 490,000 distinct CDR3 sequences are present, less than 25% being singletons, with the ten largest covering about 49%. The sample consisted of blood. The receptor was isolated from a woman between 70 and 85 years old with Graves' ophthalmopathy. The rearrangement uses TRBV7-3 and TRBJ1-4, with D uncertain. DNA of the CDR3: TGTGCCAGCAGCTTGGCGGATCGTAGAGGAGAAAAACTGTTTTTT. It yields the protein CASSLADRRGEKLFF. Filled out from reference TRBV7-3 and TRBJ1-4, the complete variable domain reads GAGVSQTPSNKVTEKGKYVELRCDPISGHTALYWYRQSLGQGPEFLIYFQGTGAADDSGLPNDRFFAVRPEGSVSTLKIQRTERGDSAVYLCASSLADRRGEKLFFGSGTQLSVL.